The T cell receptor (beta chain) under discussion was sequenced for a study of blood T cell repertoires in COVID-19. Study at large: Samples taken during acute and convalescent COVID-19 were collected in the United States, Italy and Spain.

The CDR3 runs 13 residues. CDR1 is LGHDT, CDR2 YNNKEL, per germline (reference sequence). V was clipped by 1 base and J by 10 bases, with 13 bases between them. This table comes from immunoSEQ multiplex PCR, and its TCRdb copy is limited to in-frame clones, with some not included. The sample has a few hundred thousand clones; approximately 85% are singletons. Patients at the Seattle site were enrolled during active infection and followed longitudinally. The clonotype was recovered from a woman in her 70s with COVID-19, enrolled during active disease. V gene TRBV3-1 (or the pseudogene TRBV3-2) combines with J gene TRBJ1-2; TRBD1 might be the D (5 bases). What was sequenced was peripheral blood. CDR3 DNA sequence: TGTGCCAGCAGCCAAGTTTTGGGGCGACTCTACACCTTC. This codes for CASSQVLGRLYTF.